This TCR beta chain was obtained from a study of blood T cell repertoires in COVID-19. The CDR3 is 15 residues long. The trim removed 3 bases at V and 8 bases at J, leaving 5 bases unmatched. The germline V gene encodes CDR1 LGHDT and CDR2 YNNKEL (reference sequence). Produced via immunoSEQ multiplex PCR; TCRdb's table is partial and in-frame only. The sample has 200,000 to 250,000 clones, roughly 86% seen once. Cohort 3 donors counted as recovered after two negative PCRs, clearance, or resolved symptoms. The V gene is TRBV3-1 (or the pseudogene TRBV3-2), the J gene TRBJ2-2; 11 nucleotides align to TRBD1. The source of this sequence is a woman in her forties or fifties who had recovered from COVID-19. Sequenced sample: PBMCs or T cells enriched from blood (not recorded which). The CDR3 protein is CASSHGTGGIGELFF. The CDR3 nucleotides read TGTGCCAGCAGCCACGGGACAGGGGGTATTGGGGAGCTGTTTTTT.